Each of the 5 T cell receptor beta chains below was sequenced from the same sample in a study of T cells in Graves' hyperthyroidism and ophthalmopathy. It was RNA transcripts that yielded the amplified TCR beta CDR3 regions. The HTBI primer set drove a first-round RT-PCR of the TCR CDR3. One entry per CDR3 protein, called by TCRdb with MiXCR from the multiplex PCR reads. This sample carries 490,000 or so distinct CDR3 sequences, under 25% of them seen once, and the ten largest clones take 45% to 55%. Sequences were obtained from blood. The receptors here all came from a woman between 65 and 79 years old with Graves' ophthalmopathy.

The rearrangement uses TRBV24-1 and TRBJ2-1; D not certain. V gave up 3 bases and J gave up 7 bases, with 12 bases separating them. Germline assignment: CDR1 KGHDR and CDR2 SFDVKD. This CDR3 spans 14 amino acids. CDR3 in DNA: TGTGCCACCAGTGATCGGCCCCGTATTAATGAGCAGTTCTTC. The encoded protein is CATSDRPRINEQFF.

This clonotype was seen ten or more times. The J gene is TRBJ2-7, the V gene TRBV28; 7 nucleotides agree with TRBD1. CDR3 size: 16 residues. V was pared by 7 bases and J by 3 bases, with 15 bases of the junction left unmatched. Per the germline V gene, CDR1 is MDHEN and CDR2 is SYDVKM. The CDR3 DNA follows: TGTGCCAGCAACCCTTTCGTAAGGGCAGGGGGCTACGAGCAGTACTTC. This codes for CASNPFVRAGGYEQYF.

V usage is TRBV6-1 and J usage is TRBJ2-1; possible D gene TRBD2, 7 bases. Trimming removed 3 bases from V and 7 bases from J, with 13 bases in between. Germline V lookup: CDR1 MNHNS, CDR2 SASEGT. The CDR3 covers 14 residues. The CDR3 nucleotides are TGTGCCAGCAGTGATAGGGGGAGGGGGAATGAGCAGTTCTTC. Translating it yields CASSDRGRGNEQFF.

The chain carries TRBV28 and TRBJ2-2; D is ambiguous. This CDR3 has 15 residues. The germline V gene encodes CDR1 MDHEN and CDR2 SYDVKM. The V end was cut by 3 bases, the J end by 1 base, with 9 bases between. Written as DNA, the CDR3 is TGTGCCAGCAGTTTTATGGCCTTGAACACCGGGGAGCTGTTTTTT. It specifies CASSFMALNTGELFF.

CDR3 in amino acids: CASSPSMGVLYGYTF. The CDR3 bases are TGTGCCAGCTCTCCATCGATGGGGGTCCTCTATGGCTACACCTTC. The chain recombines TRBV18 with TRBJ1-2; perhaps TRBD1 as D (5 bases). Trimming shortened V by 6 bases and J by 4 bases, and 18 bases separated the two germline ends. The CDR3 contains 15 residues. Germline V CDR1 and CDR2: KGHSH, LQKENI.